This T cell receptor (beta chain) emerged from a study of CD8 T cells in ankylosing spondylitis. The CDR3 has 16 amino acids. Germline loops: CDR1 MGHRA, CDR2 YSYEKL. Trimming stripped 0 bases from V and 10 bases from J, with 20 bases between. About this clonotype itself: What it recognizes is unknown.

The authors made TCR beta libraries by quantitative 5'-RACE with molecular barcodes. TCRdb fed the 5' RACE reads into MiXCR, producing one record per CDR3 protein. The sample lists about 330,000 distinct CDR3 sequences, approximately 8% occurring once. Overall study results and limits: Blood of patients with ankylosing spondylitis appeared to be characterized by a TCR beta motif of about 8 highly homologous variants. The authors reported significant enrichment of disease-linked clones in matched ankylosing spondylitis synovial fluid. Some motif variants had been reported before (in reactive arthritis synovial fluid and blood).

The source is a male donor with ankylosing spondylitis. Sequencing input: blood, either unsorted or a sorted T cell fraction (not recorded which). The rearrangement joins TRBV4-1 to TRBJ2-3, with no clear D. CDR3 sequence (DNA): TGCGCCAGCAGCCAAGAGCAGCCTTTTCGTTCTCGTCCGCAGTATTTT. Protein: CASSQEQPFRSRPQYF.